The present T cell receptor beta chain was sequenced within a study of CD8+CD57+ T cells in acquired aplastic anemia. Findings and limits, study-wide: In common between the patients and the controls were approximately 30 CD8+ CDR3 sequences. Patient and control CD8+ Simpson's diversity was not significantly different.

TCR beta VDJ and CDR3 profiles were obtained from a genomic DNA template. TCRdb ran MiXCR on the reads and lists one entry per CDR3 protein. In the table there are hundreds of thousands of distinct CDR3 sequences, around 32% of which are singletons. The length of the CDR3 is 11 residues. V was pared by 5 bases and J by 8 bases, with 9 bases between. The germline V gene has CDR1 MNHEY and CDR2 SVGAGI. This clonotype has just one count. Its antigen is as yet unknown. With a much larger clone just one base away, this may be a read error. Whoever was chosen for sequencing had shown CD8+CD57+ cell expansion by flow cytometry. Every patient was diagnosed with severe acquired aplastic anemia. Untreated patients provided the blood samples, with no therapy given before sampling.

The V and J genes are TRBV6-5 and TRBJ1-2, with no clear D. The sequencing sample was made of sorted CD4+, CD8+, or CD8+CD57+ T cells (not recorded which) from PBMCs. The TCR originated in a human donor with aplastic anemia. The DNA for the CDR3 is TGTGCCAGCAGTAATGGACGGGGCTACACCTTC. It encodes CASSNGRGYTF.